Detailed here is one T cell receptor beta chain. The data were taken from a study of T cells in Graves' hyperthyroidism and ophthalmopathy. CDR1 is SGHTA, CDR2 FQGNSA, per germline. J lost 1 base, V lost 6 bases, and 6 bases had no gene match. The CDR3 loop spans 15 amino acids. Using RNA transcripts as the source, TCR beta CDR3 regions were amplified. The primer set for the first-round RT-PCR of the TCR CDR3 was HTBI. A single record per CDR3 protein comes from TCRdb applying MiXCR to the multiplex PCR reads. This table has 550,000 to 700,000 distinct CDR3 sequences, roughly 15% appearing once. The source material was blood. V gene TRBV7-2 combines with J gene TRBJ2-7, with TRBD2 matching 10 bases. This sequence was found in a middle-aged woman with Graves' ophthalmopathy. The CDR3 nucleotides read TGTGCCAGCAGTTCCCCACTAGCGGGGTCCTACGAGCAGTACTTC. This codes for CASSSPLAGSYEQYF.